The following is a T cell receptor (beta chain) sequence with its context. Its antigen remains unknown. Sample-barcoded 5' priming and a J-beta primer mix drove a second PCR of 7 to 11 cycles. The template-switch adaptor, which had 12 random nucleotides, put a tag on each cDNA molecule. Each CDR3 protein gets one entry after TCRdb re-called the 5' RACE reads with MiXCR. The sample yields approximately 1.5 million distinct CDR3 sequences, about 45% seen once. The data are from a study of blood T cells in healthy people across ages. Broader study findings: Long-lived donors had more naive CD4+ cells and higher diversity than aged donors.

The CDR3 has 16 residues. V was pared by 0 bases and J by 0 bases, with 5 bases of the junction left unmatched. The sample taken for sequencing was blood. This sequence was found in a woman younger than 35 in good health. The chain employs TRBV12-3 or TRBV12-4 and TRBJ2-7, with 7 nucleotides matching TRBD2. The CDR3 sequence is CASSLARERSSYEQYF. DNA for the CDR3: TGTGCCAGCAGTTTAGCGCGGGAGAGGAGCTCCTACGAGCAGTACTTC.